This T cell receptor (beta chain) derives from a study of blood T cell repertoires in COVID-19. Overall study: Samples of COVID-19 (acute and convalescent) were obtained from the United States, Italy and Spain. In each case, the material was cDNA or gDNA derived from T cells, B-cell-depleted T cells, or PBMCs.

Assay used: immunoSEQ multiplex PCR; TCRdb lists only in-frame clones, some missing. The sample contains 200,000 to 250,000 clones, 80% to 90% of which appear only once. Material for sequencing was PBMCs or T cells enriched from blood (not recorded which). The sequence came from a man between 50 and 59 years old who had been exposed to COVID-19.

This CDR3 reads CASSSASRDRAFF. CDR3 nucleotides: TGTGCCAGCAGTTCGGCCAGCCGGGACAGGGCGTTTTTT. The chain couples TRBV12-3 or TRBV12-4 to TRBJ2-2, with TRBD1 matching 9 bases. The ends lost 4 bases at V and 16 bases at J; junction bases unmatched: 10. The CDR3 runs to 13 residues.